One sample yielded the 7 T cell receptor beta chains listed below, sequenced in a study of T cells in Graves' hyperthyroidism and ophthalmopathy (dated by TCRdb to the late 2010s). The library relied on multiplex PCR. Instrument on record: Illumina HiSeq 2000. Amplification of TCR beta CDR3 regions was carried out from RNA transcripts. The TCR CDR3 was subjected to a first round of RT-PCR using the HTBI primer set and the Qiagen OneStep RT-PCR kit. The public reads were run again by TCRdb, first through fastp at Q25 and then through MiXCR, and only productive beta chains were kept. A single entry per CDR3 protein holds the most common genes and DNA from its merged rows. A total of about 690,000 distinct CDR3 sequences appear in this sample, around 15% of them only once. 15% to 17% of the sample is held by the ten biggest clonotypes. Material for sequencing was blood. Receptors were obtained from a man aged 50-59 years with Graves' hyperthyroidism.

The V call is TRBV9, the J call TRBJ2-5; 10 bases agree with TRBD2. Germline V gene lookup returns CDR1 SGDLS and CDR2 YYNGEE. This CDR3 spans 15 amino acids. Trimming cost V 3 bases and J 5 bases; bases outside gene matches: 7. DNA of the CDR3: TGTGCCAGCAGCGCATTAAGCGGGAGGGCGGAGACCCAGTACTTC. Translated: CASSALSGRAETQYF.

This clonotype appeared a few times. CDR3 sequence: CASSMIWGDLNTGELFF. DNA for the CDR3: TGTGCCAGTAGTATGATATGGGGGGACCTAAACACCGGGGAGCTGTTTTTT. This chain links TRBV19 with TRBJ2-2, with D tentatively TRBD2 (6 bases). V was cut by 3 bases and J by 2 bases, with 16 bases left in between. The CDR3 has 17 residues. Germline V lookup: CDR1 LNHDA, CDR2 SQIVND (reference sequence). The complete variable domain, with remaining parts taken from reference TRBV19 and TRBJ2-2, reads DGGITQSPKYLFRKEGQNVTLSCEQNLNHDAMYWYRQDPGQGLRLIYYSQIVNDFQKGDIAEGYSVSREKKESFPLTVTSAQKNPTAFYLCASSMIWGDLNTGELFFGEGSRLTVL.

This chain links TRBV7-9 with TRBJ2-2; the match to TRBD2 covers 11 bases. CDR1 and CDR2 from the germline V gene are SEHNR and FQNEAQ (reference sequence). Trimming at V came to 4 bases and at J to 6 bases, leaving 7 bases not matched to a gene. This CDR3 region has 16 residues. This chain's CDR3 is CASSSTSGGRAGELFF. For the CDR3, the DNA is TGTGCCAGCAGCTCCACTAGCGGGGGAAGGGCCGGGGAGCTGTTTTTT.

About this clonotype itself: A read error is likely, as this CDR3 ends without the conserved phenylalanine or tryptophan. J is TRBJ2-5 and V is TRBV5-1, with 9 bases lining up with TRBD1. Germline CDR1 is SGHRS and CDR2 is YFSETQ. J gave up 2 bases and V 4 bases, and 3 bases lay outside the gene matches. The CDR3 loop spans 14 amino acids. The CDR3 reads CASSPGQGQETQYS. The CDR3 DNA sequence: TGCGCCAGCAGCCCAGGACAGGGGCAAGAGACCCAGTACTCC.

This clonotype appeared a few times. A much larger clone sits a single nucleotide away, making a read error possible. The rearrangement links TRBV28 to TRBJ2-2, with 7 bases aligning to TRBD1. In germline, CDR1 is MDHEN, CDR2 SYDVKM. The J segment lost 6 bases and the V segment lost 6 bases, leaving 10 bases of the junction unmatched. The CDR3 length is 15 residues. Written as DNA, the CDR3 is TGTGCCAGCAGCTCCGCCGAGACAGGGCCCGGGGAGCTGTTTTTT. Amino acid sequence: CASSSAETGPGELFF.

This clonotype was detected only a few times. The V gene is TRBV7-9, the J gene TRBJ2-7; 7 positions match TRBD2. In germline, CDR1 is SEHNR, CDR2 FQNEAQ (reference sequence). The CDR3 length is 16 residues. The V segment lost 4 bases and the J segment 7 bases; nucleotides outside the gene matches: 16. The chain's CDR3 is CASSSTIAGATWEQYF. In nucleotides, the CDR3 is TGTGCCAGCAGCTCTACAATAGCGGGCGCGACCTGGGAGCAGTACTTC.

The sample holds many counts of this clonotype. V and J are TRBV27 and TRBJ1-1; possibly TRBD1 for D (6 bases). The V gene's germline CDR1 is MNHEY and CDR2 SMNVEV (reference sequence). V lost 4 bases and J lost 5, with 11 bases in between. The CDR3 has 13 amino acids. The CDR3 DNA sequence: TGTGCCAGCAGTTGGCAGGGGAGGACTGAAGCTTTCTTT. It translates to CASSWQGRTEAFF.